This is a list of T cell receptor beta chains from one sample in a study of post-analysis software for immune sequencing data. TCRdb re-called the PCR reads with MiXCR, one entry per CDR3 protein. Of hundreds of thousands of distinct CDR3 sequences in the sample, less than 35% were seen once. Sequenced sample: blood. Every receptor here comes from a girl between 5 and 17 years old with multiple sclerosis. CDR3s include the opening cysteine and the closing phenylalanine or tryptophan. The order of the fields is V gene, D gene, J gene, clone size, CDR3 DNA, CDR3 protein. The D gene is left open where the match is weak. Not every row has a clone size; where given, it reads once, few, many or a size class.

TRBV28,NA,TRBJ2-7,few,TGTGCCAGCAGTACCTACGCGGGGAACTCCTACGAGCAGTACTTC,CASSTYAGNSYEQYF
TRBV4-2,NA,TRBJ1-1,NA,TGTGCCAGCAGCCGCGCGGCAGGGGTAAACACTGAAGCTTTCTTT,CASSRAAGVNTEAFF
TRBV29-1,TRBD2,TRBJ2-5,NA,TGCATCGTTGAAGTGAGGCTAGCGGGAGAGACCCAGTACTTC,CIVEVRLAGETQYF
TRBV20-1,NA,TRBJ2-3,NA,TGCAGTGCCCCTCATATGATCGCAGATACGCAGTATTTT,CSAPHMIADTQYF
TRBV9,NA,TRBJ2-3,NA,TGTGCCAGCAGCGTCAGCCAGGACTGGGATACGCAGTATTTT,CASSVSQDWDTQYF
TRBV7-9,NA,TRBJ1-1,NA,TGTGCCAGCAGGTTAGGAACCTGGGGGATAATATGGGCTGAAGCTTTCTTT,CASRLGTWGIIWAEAFF
TRBV29-1,TRBD1,TRBJ2-3,NA,TGCAGCGTGACAGGGGCCCCCACAGATACGCAGTATTTT,CSVTGAPTDTQYF
TRBV7-2,TRBD2,TRBJ2-5,NA,TGTGCCAGCAGCAAGGGACTAGCGGCAAACCAAGAGACCCAGTACTTC,CASSKGLAANQETQYF
TRBV29-1,NA,TRBJ1-5,NA,TGCAGCGTGGGTGGGGCAGGGATCAATCAGCCCCAGCATTTT,CSVGGAGINQPQHF
TRBV29-1,NA,TRBJ2-7,few,TGCAGCGTTGGCCCGCGTGAGGAGCAGTACTTC,CSVGPREEQYF
TRBV12-3/TRBV12-4,NA,TRBJ1-4,few,TGTGCCAGCAGCTTTGGACTGTGGGAAAAACTGTTTTTT,CASSFGLWEKLFF
TRBV9,TRBD1,TRBJ2-3,NA,TGTGCCAGCAGCGTCGGACAGGGGGCTCCAGATACGCAGTATTTT,CASSVGQGAPDTQYF
TRBV14,NA,TRBJ2-3,NA,TGTGCCAGCAGCCTCCTCTGGGGACACCCCAAGGATACGCAGTATTTT,CASSLLWGHPKDTQYF
TRBV7-9,NA,TRBJ2-3,NA,TGTGCCAGCAGCTTAGGGAAGATGGATACGCAGTATTTT,CASSLGKMDTQYF
TRBV7-2,NA,TRBJ2-7,many,TGTGCCAGCAGCTTAGGTGTTAGACCTTACCAGCAGTACTTC,CASSLGVRPYQQYF
TRBV19,NA,TRBJ1-5,NA,TGTGCCAGTAATCCCCAGGGACGGCCTCAGTCCCAGCATTTT,CASNPQGRPQSQHF
TRBV25-1,NA,TRBJ1-2,NA,TGTGCCAGCAGTGGGCTGAGCTCCTATGGCTACACCTTC,CASSGLSSYGYTF
TRBV11-2,NA,TRBJ2-3,few,TGTGCCAGCAGCTTAGGATCTAGCGAGGCAGATACGCAGTATTTT,CASSLGSSEADTQYF
TRBV12-3/TRBV12-4,NA,TRBJ1-2,NA,TGTGCCAGCAGTTCCGAGACAGCGAACTATGGCTACACCTTC,CASSSETANYGYTF
TRBV28,NA,TRBJ1-4,NA,TGTGCCAGCAGTTCCGGACAGCGGGCGGGCGAAAAACTGTTTTTT,CASSSGQRAGEKLFF
TRBV11-2,TRBD2,TRBJ2-1,NA,TGTGCCAGCAGCCTAAGACTAGCGGGGGTCTACAATGAGCAGTTCTTC,CASSLRLAGVYNEQFF
TRBV9,NA,TRBJ2-1,many,TGTGCCAGCAGCGACCCGTCTGGGGGGGGCGCCTACAATGAGCAGTTCTTC,CASSDPSGGGAYNEQFF
TRBV27,NA,TRBJ1-2,NA,TGTGCCAGCAGTTTGGGTCGGAGAGCTAACTATGGCTACACCTTC,CASSLGRRANYGYTF
TRBV7-9,NA,TRBJ1-4,NA,TGTGCCAGCAGCCCACGCGGAGATGAAAAACTGTTTTTT,CASSPRGDEKLFF
TRBV6-2/TRBV6-3,NA,TRBJ2-5,NA,TGTGCCAGCAGTGTACTTCCCCTACAAGAGACCCAGTACTTC,CASSVLPLQETQYF
TRBV10-3,TRBD1,TRBJ1-6,few,TGTGCCATCAGTGAGGCCCTCGGGACAGGGGGCTCACCCCTCCACTTT,CAISEALGTGGSPLHF
TRBV6-4,NA,TRBJ2-1,few,TGTGCCTCCCGCCGGACTCGCCTAAGTTTAGAGCAGTTCTTC,CASRRTRLSLEQFF
TRBV7-2,NA,TRBJ2-5,few,TGTGCCAGCAGCTTATTGCTAGCGAACCCTACCGAGACCCAGTACTTC,CASSLLLANPTETQYF
TRBV10-3,TRBD1,TRBJ2-1,NA,TGTGCCATCAGTACCGGGACAGGGTCCCACAATGAGCAGTTCTTC,CAISTGTGSHNEQFF
TRBV20-1,NA,TRBJ1-5,few,TGCAGTGCCGTAAGGGGGTGGGACAGCAATCAGCCCCAGCATTTT,CSAVRGWDSNQPQHF
TRBV6-2/TRBV6-3,NA,TRBJ1-5,NA,TGTGCCAGCAGTTACTTTCAGCCCCGAGATCAGCCCCAGCATTTT,CASSYFQPRDQPQHF
TRBV7-2,NA,TRBJ1-6,NA,TGTGCCAGCAGCCCAGCAGGGCAGGGGAGGCATTCACCCCTCCACTTT,CASSPAGQGRHSPLHF
TRBV12-3/TRBV12-4,NA,TRBJ2-7,NA,TGTGCCAGCAGTTTAGGGAATTTTGCCTACGAGCAGTACTTC,CASSLGNFAYEQYF
TRBV20-1,TRBD2,TRBJ2-5,few,TGCAGTGCTAGCGGGAGGGGATTAGAGACCCAGTACTTC,CSASGRGLETQYF
TRBV20-1,NA,TRBJ2-7,NA,TGCAGTGCTAGACCCCCTAGGGCCGGGGCCCAAGGGGCTTACGAGCAGTACTTC,CSARPPRAGAQGAYEQYF
TRBV24-1,TRBD1,TRBJ1-5,few,TGTGCCACCGCCGGGACAGGGGGCAATCAGCCCCAGCATTTT,CATAGTGGNQPQHF
TRBV11-2,NA,TRBJ2-1,many,TGTGCCAGCAGCGCCGGACTAGAGCAGTTCTTC,CASSAGLEQFF
TRBV21-1,NA,TRBJ2-7,NA,TGTGCCAGCAGCTCAACGGGACCGGGACTAGCGGGGCACTACGAGCAGTACTTC,CASSSTGPGLAGHYEQYF
TRBV12-3/TRBV12-4,NA,TRBJ1-1,NA,TGTGCCAGCAGTTTAAAGGAGGGCAGCGCAGCTTTCTTT,CASSLKEGSAAFF
TRBV7-9,NA,TRBJ2-7,few,TGTGCCAGCAGCCGACCCCAAAGCTACGAGCAGTACTTC,CASSRPQSYEQYF
TRBV4-2,NA,TRBJ1-1,NA,TGTGCCAGCAGCCATGGGAAGTCCGGTAGCACTGAAGCTTTCTTT,CASSHGKSGSTEAFF
TRBV12-3/TRBV12-4,NA,TRBJ1-4,NA,TGTGCCAGCAGTTCTGGAAGGACAGCCCGTGAAAAACTGTTTTTT,CASSSGRTAREKLFF
TRBV29-1,NA,TRBJ2-1,many,TGCAGCGTTGAAGAAGGAGGGTTTGAGCAGTTCTTC,CSVEEGGFEQFF
TRBV27,TRBD1,TRBJ2-6,NA,TGTGCCACCCAGGGGGCACTCAGCTCTGGGGCCAACGTCCTGACTTTC,CATQGALSSGANVLTF
TRBV5-1,TRBD2,TRBJ2-3,few,TGCGCCAGCAGCCCGGAGGGGCTAGCGGTGACAGATACGCAGTATTTT,CASSPEGLAVTDTQYF
TRBV28,NA,TRBJ2-1,NA,TGTGCCAGCAGTTTAAAGGCAACGCAGTTCTTC,CASSLKATQFF
TRBV29-1,NA,TRBJ1-2,NA,TGCAGCGTGGGTGGGGAAATCTATGGCTACACCTTC,CSVGGEIYGYTF
TRBV6-1,NA,TRBJ2-1,few,TGTGCCAGCAGTGATACCAGGATGTATGAGCAGTTCTTC,CASSDTRMYEQFF
TRBV3-1,NA,TRBJ2-5,few,TGTGCCAGCAGACTGATAGCCGAGGTTGAGACCCAGTACTTC,CASRLIAEVETQYF
TRBV5-1,TRBD1,TRBJ1-4,NA,TGCGCCAGCAGGCAGGGGGCAATTAATGAAAAACTGTTTTTT,CASRQGAINEKLFF
TRBV6-5,TRBD2,TRBJ2-1,NA,TGTGCCAGCAGGACCCGGCTAGCGGGAGTGAATGAGCAGTTCTTC,CASRTRLAGVNEQFF
TRBV5-6,NA,TRBJ2-1,few,TGTGCCAGCAGCTACGGGACCCGGGGCGAGCAGTTCTTC,CASSYGTRGEQFF
TRBV7-2,TRBD2,TRBJ2-2,NA,TGTGCCAGCACCCTAGCGGGAGGGGCCGGGGAGCTGTTTTTT,CASTLAGGAGELFF
TRBV3-1,NA,TRBJ2-6,NA,TGTGCCAGCAGCCAAGATGGGGCTCTCTCTGGGGCCAACGTCCTGACTTTC,CASSQDGALSGANVLTF
TRBV3-1,NA,TRBJ2-7,few,TGTGCCAGCAGCTCTCCGGGCGACAGGACCTACGAGCAGTACTTC,CASSSPGDRTYEQYF
TRBV20-1,TRBD2,TRBJ2-3,NA,TGCAGTGCTAGAGCGCTAGCGGGGGTGACGGATACGCAGTATTTT,CSARALAGVTDTQYF
TRBV5-5,NA,TRBJ1-1,NA,TGTGCCAGCAGCTTGTTCGGGGGGCTGAACACTGAAGCTTTCTTT,CASSLFGGLNTEAFF
TRBV10-3,TRBD2,TRBJ2-7,many,TGTGCCATCGCGGAGGGGTCTAGCGGCCGGGACGAGCAGTACTTC,CAIAEGSSGRDEQYF
TRBV7-2,NA,TRBJ2-7,NA,TGTGCCAACTCTTCGGACTGGCCCTACGAGCAGTACTTC,CANSSDWPYEQYF
TRBV6-6,TRBD1,TRBJ2-5,NA,TGTGCCAGCAGGCCTAGACAGGGGGCGGGGGAGACCCAGTACTTC,CASRPRQGAGETQYF